A single sample gave rise to the 2 T cell receptor beta chains below, sequenced in a study of blood T cell repertoires in COVID-19. Generated by immunoSEQ multiplex PCR, the TCRdb table keeps only in-frame clones and is missing some. The sample carries roughly 200,000 clones, roughly 80% recorded once. The sample taken for sequencing was peripheral blood. The source of these receptors is a human donor in a cohort sampled during active COVID-19.

This clone has just one count. The V and J genes are TRBV12-3 or TRBV12-4 and TRBJ2-7, with D maybe TRBD2 (6 bases). Trimming cost V 0 bases and J 5 bases, with 8 bases left between them. The CDR3 is 13 amino acids. CDR3 sequence (DNA): TGTGCCAGCAGTTTAGCGGGAGGCGACGAGCAGTACTTC. The encoded protein is CASSLAGGDEQYF.

This chain joins TRBV28 and TRBJ1-2; 9 nucleotides agree with TRBD1. CDR1 is MDHEN, CDR2 SYDVKM, per germline. V lost 4 bases and J lost 2; bases outside the gene matches: 2. The CDR3 spans 14 residues. The CDR3 DNA follows: TGTGCCAGCAGTTCGACAGGGGGGAACTATGGCTACACCTTC. It codes for CASSSTGGNYGYTF.